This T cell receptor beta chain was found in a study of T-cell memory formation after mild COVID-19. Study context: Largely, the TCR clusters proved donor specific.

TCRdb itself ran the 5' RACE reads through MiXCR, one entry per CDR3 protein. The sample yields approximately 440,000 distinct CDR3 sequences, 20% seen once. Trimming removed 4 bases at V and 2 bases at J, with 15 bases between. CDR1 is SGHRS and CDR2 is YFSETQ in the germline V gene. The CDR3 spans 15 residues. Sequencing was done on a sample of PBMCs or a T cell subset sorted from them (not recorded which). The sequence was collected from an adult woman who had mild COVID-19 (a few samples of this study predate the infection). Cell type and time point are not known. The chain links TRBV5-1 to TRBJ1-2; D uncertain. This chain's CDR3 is CASSLGRQTNYGYTF. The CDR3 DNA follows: TGCGCCAGCAGCCTCGGACGGCAAACCAACTATGGCTACACCTTC.